The subject of this entry is one T cell receptor (beta chain). This specimen belongs to a study of control samples from healthy donors and cancer patients. Using immunoSEQ multiplex PCR, the repertoire was profiled, and TCRdb retains in-frame clones only, with some absent. The table records some 150,000 clones, about 90% of them present only once. The CDR3 covers 14 residues. Trimming left V 6 bases short and J 0 bases short, with 9 bases between. Germline CDR1 is SGHAT and CDR2 is FQNNGV. Sequenced input: blood. The TCR originated in a man aged 25 to 45 in good health. The J gene is TRBJ1-3, the V gene TRBV11-2; no clear D gene. This CDR3 reads CASRISGSGNTIYF. In DNA form, the CDR3 reads TGTGCCAGCAGGATATCAGGCTCTGGAAACACCATATATTTT.